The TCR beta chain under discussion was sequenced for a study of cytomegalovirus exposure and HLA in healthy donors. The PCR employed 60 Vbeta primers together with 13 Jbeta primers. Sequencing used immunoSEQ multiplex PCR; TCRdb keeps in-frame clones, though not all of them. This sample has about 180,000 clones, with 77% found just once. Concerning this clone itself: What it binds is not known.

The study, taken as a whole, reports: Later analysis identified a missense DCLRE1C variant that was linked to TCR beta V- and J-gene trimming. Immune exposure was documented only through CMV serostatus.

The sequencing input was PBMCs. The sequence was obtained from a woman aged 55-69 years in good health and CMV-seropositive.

The CDR3 DNA is TGCGCCAGCAGCCCCGGAGGGACTAATGAAAAACTGTTTTTT. Protein product: CASSPGGTNEKLFF. The rearrangement uses TRBV5-1 and TRBJ1-4; no definite D call. V lost 4 bases and J lost 2, with 9 bases in between. This CDR3 has 14 residues. Germline V gene data show CDR1 as SGHRS and CDR2 as YFSETQ.